This T cell receptor (beta chain) was captured in a study of graft-versus-host responses after intestinal transplantation. Looking at the study overall: Transplant recipients had multivisceral, liver-intestinal, or isolated intestinal grafts.

J gave up 2 bases and V 2 bases, and 0 bases lay outside the gene matches. This CDR3 comprises 14 residues. Germline V gene lookup returns CDR1 MNHNY and CDR2 SVGAGI (reference sequence). A word on this clone: The antigen remains undetermined.

Study findings and constraints: Analysis identified GvH clones in recipient marrow, with some appearing first in ileum or blood.

Measured with immunoSEQ multiplex PCR; TCRdb has only the in-frame clones, and not every one. The data contain approximately 75,000 clones, roughly 94% of them singletons. The sequence came from a human donor who received an intestinal transplant. The source was unstimulated CD8+ T cells sorted from spleen or lymph node cells, collected before intestinal transplant. The chain uses TRBV6-6 and TRBJ2-7, with 10 bases lining up with TRBD1. CDR3 in amino acids: CASSYGTGAYEQYF. The CDR3, as DNA: TGTGCCAGCAGTTACGGGACAGGGGCCTACGAGCAGTACTTC.